A selection of T cell receptor beta chains follows, all from one sample in a study of blood T cells in healthy people across ages. TCRdb called the 5' RACE reads again in MiXCR, with one record for every CDR3 protein. The profile shows 1.2 million to 1.5 million distinct CDR3 sequences, almost 60% of them singletons. The sample comprised blood. These receptors were obtained from a man between 18 and 35 years old in good health. Each CDR3 is given with its conserved first and last residue. A D gene is named only where the DNA matches it firmly. Clone size is stated in some rows and not others, as once, few, many or a class when expanded.

cdr3_aa cdr3_nt clone_size j_call d_call v_call
CSARGRGRGEVSNEQFF TGCAGTGCTAGGGGGCGTGGGCGGGGGGAAGTTAGCAATGAGCAGTTCTTC . TRBJ2-1 TRBD2 TRBV20-1
CASIDFDGPHYEQYF TGTGCCAGCATCGATTTCGACGGACCTCACTACGAGCAGTACTTC few TRBJ2-7 . TRBV28
CASSSSRGGQPQHF TGTGCCAGCAGCTCGTCCAGGGGAGGGCAGCCCCAGCATTTT few TRBJ1-5 . TRBV7-2
CSASPDRGPEQYF TGCAGTGCCTCCCCGGACAGGGGGCCCGAGCAGTACTTC few TRBJ2-7 TRBD1 TRBV20-1
CSATVEGYEQYF TGCAGTGCAACCGTGGAGGGCTACGAGCAGTACTTC . TRBJ2-7 . TRBV20-1
CSVDLTGATNEKLFF TGCAGCGTTGACCTCACAGGGGCAACTAATGAAAAACTGTTTTTT few TRBJ1-4 TRBD1 TRBV29-1
CASSLSLTGPNQETQYF TGCGCCAGCAGCCTAAGCTTGACAGGGCCGAACCAAGAGACCCAGTACTTC . TRBJ2-5 TRBD1 TRBV4-1
CASSWSGRQETQYF TGTGCCAGCAGCTGGAGTGGCAGACAAGAGACCCAGTACTTC few TRBJ2-5 . TRBV7-9
CASSHGTLNSPLHF TGTGCCAGCAGTCACGGGACACTTAATTCACCCCTCCACTTT . TRBJ1-6 . TRBV6-6
CASSPGLAANEQFF TGTGCCAGCAGTCCGGGACTAGCGGCGAATGAGCAGTTCTTC many TRBJ2-1 TRBD2 TRBV12-3/TRBV12-4
CASTLSRGSYEQYF TGTGCCAGCACCCTTTCGCGGGGGTCCTACGAGCAGTACTTC . TRBJ2-7 TRBD2 TRBV6-5
CASTQTRGYEQYF TGTGCCAGCACCCAGACCAGGGGCTACGAGCAGTACTTC . TRBJ2-7 . TRBV6-1
CASSFRGTVYEQYF TGTGCCAGCAGTTTTCGGGGGACTGTCTACGAGCAGTACTTC . TRBJ2-7 . TRBV6-5
CASSLRRPPTDTQYF TGTGCCAGCAGCTTAAGGCGACCTCCCACAGATACGCAGTATTTT . TRBJ2-3 . TRBV7-9
CASSQATVGEQYF TGTGCCAGCAGCCAAGCGACAGTCGGCGAGCAGTACTTC . TRBJ2-7 . TRBV14
CASSLPGNPYTQYF TGTGCCAGCAGCTTACCAGGGAACCCATATACGCAGTATTTT . TRBJ2-3 . TRBV7-2
CASSRSSGQGTQYF TGTGCCAGCAGTCGTTCCAGTGGGCAGGGGACCCAGTACTTC . TRBJ2-5 . TRBV27
CSARERGLYEQYF TGCAGTGCTAGGGAGCGGGGTCTCTACGAGCAGTACTTC few TRBJ2-7 TRBD2 TRBV20-1
CATSQTITYEQYF TGTGCCACCAGCCAGACCATAACCTACGAGCAGTACTTC . TRBJ2-7 . TRBV10-3
CSAVTSGGYNEQFF TGCAGTGCCGTGACTAGCGGGGGCTACAATGAGCAGTTCTTC few TRBJ2-1 TRBD2 TRBV20-1
CASSPRLAGTKNIQYF TGTGCCAGCAGCCCCCGGCTAGCGGGGACCAAAAACATTCAGTACTTC few TRBJ2-4 TRBD2 TRBV7-2
CASSQDWRGPGAYGDEQYF TGCGCCAGCAGCCAAGATTGGAGAGGTCCCGGGGCTTATGGGGACGAGCAGTACTTC . TRBJ2-7 . TRBV4-3
CASTMAVGSSSYEQYF TGTGCCAGCACCATGGCGGTTGGCTCAAGCTCCTACGAGCAGTACTTC . TRBJ2-7 . TRBV16
CSARGPGQANYGYTF TGCAGTGCTAGAGGCCCGGGACAGGCTAACTATGGCTACACCTTC few TRBJ1-2 TRBD1 TRBV20-1
CSAKSGTSGGYTDTQYF TGCAGTGCTAAAAGCGGGACTAGCGGGGGGTACACAGATACGCAGTATTTT . TRBJ2-3 TRBD2 TRBV20-1
CASSYSGGNNEQFF TGTGCCAGCAGTTATAGCGGGGGAAACAATGAGCAGTTCTTC few TRBJ2-1 TRBD2 TRBV6-5
CASSLGRGDNEQFF TGTGCCAGCAGTTTAGGCAGGGGGGACAATGAGCAGTTCTTC few TRBJ2-1 . TRBV12-3/TRBV12-4
CASSLTISEVQETQYF TGTGCCAGCAGTTTAACAATCTCGGAGGTCCAAGAGACCCAGTACTTC . TRBJ2-5 . TRBV12-3/TRBV12-4
CAISESADSQSYTF TGTGCCATCAGTGAGTCGGCGGACAGCCAGAGCTACACCTTC few TRBJ1-2 . TRBV10-3
CASSYNGGGPNEKLFF TGTGCCAGCAGTTACAATGGGGGAGGCCCTAATGAAAAACTGTTTTTT . TRBJ1-4 . TRBV6-5
CASSAGLAGLDTQYF TGTGCCAGCAGCGCGGGACTAGCGGGCCTGGATACGCAGTATTTT . TRBJ2-3 TRBD2 TRBV14
CASSERDRQSRYEQYF TGTGCCAGCAGCGAAAGGGACAGGCAATCCAGATACGAGCAGTACTTC . TRBJ2-7 TRBD1 TRBV5-6
CSARNRGSNQPQHF TGCAGTGCTAGGAACAGGGGAAGCAATCAGCCCCAGCATTTT . TRBJ1-5 TRBD1 TRBV20-1
CASSLFSGTSGTDTQYF TGTGCCAGCAGTTTATTCAGTGGGACTAGTGGGACAGATACGCAGTATTTT many TRBJ2-3 TRBD2 TRBV27
CASTFDGRNSPLHF TGTGCCAGCACTTTTGACGGAAGAAATTCACCCCTCCACTTT . TRBJ1-6 . TRBV27
CASSEPGVIRNEQFF TGTGCCAGCAGTGAACCCGGGGTAATACGGAATGAGCAGTTCTTC . TRBJ2-1 . TRBV2
CASSTRTENIQYF TGTGCCAGCAGCACCAGGACTGAAAACATTCAGTACTTC few TRBJ2-4 . TRBV9
CASSLGVHRAGANVLTF TGCGCCAGCAGCTTGGGGGTTCACAGGGCTGGGGCCAACGTCCTGACTTTC few TRBJ2-6 . TRBV5-1
CSTTRLAGVSYEQYF TGCAGTACTACCAGACTAGCGGGGGTCTCCTACGAGCAGTACTTC . TRBJ2-7 TRBD2 TRBV20-1
CAISEGREAFF TGTGCCATCAGTGAAGGTAGAGAAGCTTTCTTT . TRBJ1-1 . TRBV10-3
CASSQFLGSYEQYF TGCGCCAGCAGCCAATTCCTGGGATCCTACGAGCAGTACTTC . TRBJ2-7 . TRBV4-1
CASSQESSLGLAKSSYEQYF TGCGCCAGCAGCCAAGAGTCCTCGTTAGGGCTAGCGAAGAGCTCCTACGAGCAGTACTTC . TRBJ2-7 . TRBV4-1
CASSQDRGSGYTF TGTGCCAGCAGCCAAGACAGGGGTTCTGGCTACACCTTC few TRBJ1-2 . TRBV4-2
CASSSTTRGEYEQYF TGTGCCAGCAGTTCGACTACGAGAGGGGAATACGAGCAGTACTTC few TRBJ2-7 . TRBV12-3/TRBV12-4
CASSRLADPTYEQYF TGTGCCAGCAGTCGACTAGCGGATCCGACCTACGAGCAGTACTTC . TRBJ2-7 TRBD2 TRBV12-3/TRBV12-4